This TCR beta chain derives from a study of regulatory T cells in long-lasting Graves disease (TCRdb year 2021). In terms of the full investigation: Newly diagnosed Graves' disease patients had taken antithyroid drugs for less than 3 months. This study used TCR sequencing and RNA sequencing of peripheral blood to compare persistent Graves' disease patients against newly diagnosed Graves' disease patients. The study was registered as a clinical trial and conducted in China. A total of about 35 samples underwent TCR sequencing: around 13 from persistent and roughly 20 from newly diagnosed Graves' disease patients. General findings and caveats noted by the study authors: The authors noted that the small sample size was a limitation that may lower accuracy. Sequencing and analysis were limited to the TCR beta chain. The study examined only peripheral blood because the primary lesion, thyroid tissue, could not be accessed. A larger number of public clonotypes was shared among persistent patients (approximately 3,000) than among newly diagnosed patients (about 990). Persistent Graves' disease patients showed lower TCR Shannon entropy and fewer highly expanded clones than newly diagnosed patients, suggesting clonal expansion. Preferential use of TRBV28, TRBJ1-2 and TRBJ2-5 was observed in persistent disease, whereas TRBV20-1 and TRBJ2-1 were favored in newly diagnosed disease.

This clonotype was observed many times. Its binding antigen is unknown. It has no much larger one-base neighbor in the sample; base qualities were not kept. Libraries came from multiplex PCR. Instrument on record: Illumina HiSeq 4000. TCR beta libraries were built with iRepertoire HTBI primers and Arm-PCR amplification of CDR3 regions. PCR products were gel purified before sequencing. As for how the authors treated the data: A total of some 65 TRBV and some 13 TRBJ segments were identified across samples and were used for gene usage analysis of CDR3 amino acid clonotypes. COPE and FqMerger were used to merge filtered high-quality paired reads into contigs. Contigs were aligned with BLAST to IMGT TRBV, TRBD and TRBJ reference genes, and CDR3 was defined per IMGT. Highly expanded clones were defined as clonotypes with a frequency above 0.1%. Repertoire diversity was measured by Shannon entropy, and V-J evenness by the Gini coefficient. Clonotypes shared by more than one individual were considered public. In-frame beta chains were kept once TCRdb had trimmed the public reads at Q25 with fastp and called clones with MiXCR. Identical CDR3 protein sequences are pooled into one entry, listed with their most common genes and DNA. These V and J calls derive from TCRdb rather than the authors' analysis. The sample table contains hundreds of thousands of distinct CDR3 sequences; only one count was recorded for roughly 12% of them. About 10% of the sample is taken by the ten largest.

The sample's time point label is to be understood as: newly diagnosed GD, antithyroid drugs for less than 3 months. For both TCR sequencing and RNA sequencing, RNA was extracted from PBMCs in TRIzol. The diagnosis of Graves' disease was made according to American Thyroid Association guidelines. Recruitment of patients was carried out at an endocrinology department in Xi'an, China. From each patient, 8 to 10 milliliters of peripheral blood was collected into an EDTA anticoagulant tube. Ficoll Paque Plus density gradient separation was used to isolate PBMCs, and no further T cell sorting was performed. RNA quality was checked with an Agilent 2100 Bioanalyzer and agarose gel, and concentration with a NanoDrop 2000. V is pruned by 2 bases and J by 7 bases, leaving 10 bases of the junction without a gene match. The CDR3 runs 15 residues from the cysteine to the phenylalanine. Of the read, only the CDR3 DNA is kept; its 45 bases are in frame from base 1. According to the germline V gene, CDR1 reads SGHRS and CDR2 reads YFSETQ.

These data were also reused for a study on T cells in Graves' hyperthyroidism and ophthalmopathy. The second study reports: Stable Graves' hyperthyroidism was defined as the absence of progression to ophthalmopathy over 18 months of follow-up. Hyperthyroidism patients were newly diagnosed, had a disease duration of under 2 months, and were aged 18 to 65 years. Exclusion was applied to patients with uncontrolled infections, other autoimmune diseases, pregnancy or lactation. Diagnoses were based on clinical symptoms, serum thyroxine and TRAb, thyroid ultrasound and orbital computed tomography. The first round of RT-PCR for the TCR CDR3 was performed with the HTBI primer set and the Qiagen OneStep RT-PCR kit. Most expanded thyroid clonotypes (frequency above 0.001) were also found in blood, which suggests that blood repertoires may mirror thyroid immune responses. In cross-validation, a model built on a 13 V-J signature told ophthalmopathy apart from stable hyperthyroidism with less than 90% sensitivity and roughly 81% specificity, and in testing the same model reached 80%/75%. In validation, the model predicted progression to ophthalmopathy a median of about 6 months before onset, with approximately 70% sensitivity and roughly 77% specificity. A discovery cohort of roughly 100 patients, roughly 45 with Graves' ophthalmopathy and about 58 with stable Graves' hyperthyroidism, was used to find distinguishing TCR V-J signatures. Prospective prediction of ophthalmopathy was tested in an independent validation cohort consisting of under 20 hyperthyroidism patients and around 16 patients who later progressed to ophthalmopathy. The 85 to 100 discovery patients were randomly split 7:3 into training and test sets. In addition, the study compared T-cell repertoires in thyroid tissue and in blood from roughly 6 Graves' hyperthyroidism patients. Once sampling was done, hyperthyroidism patients were given methimazole at a starting dose of 30 mg daily, whereas ophthalmopathy patients were given high-dose intravenous methylprednisolone. A second multiplex PCR round built the libraries, followed by size selection and purification. Libraries were sequenced paired-end with 100 bp reads on an Illumina HiSeq2000. SOAPnuke was used to process the raw data, with reads discarded if the reads contained adapters or uncalled bases, had a mean Phred below 15, or lacked an exact constant-primer or identifier match. COPE v1.2.5 was used to merge high-quality paired reads, and clonotypes were defined as unique nucleotide sequences. MiTCR v1.1 was used to align clonotypes to the IMGT TRBV, TRBD and TRBJ reference segments. Analysis was restricted to V-J combinations with a frequency above 0.0001, which covered roughly 99% of repertoires. The TCS score was defined as the ratio of F50 (clonal expansion) to E x V (chaos), calculated using BLOSUM62-based TCRdist between CDR3 peptides within each V-J. Welch's t-statistics and random forest reduced 500 to 550 V-J features to under 15, which were used in a naive Bayes classifier (R e1071). No statistical method was used to fix the sample size in advance, and group allocation was not hidden from the investigators. The paper reports TCR Vbeta CDR3 sequencing of more than 120 peripheral blood samples: around 41 ophthalmopathy, fewer than 80 hyperthyroidism and approximately 17 progressor patients.

This TCR was sampled from a man in his thirties or forties with Graves disease. Donor details come from another sample of the same person, matched by shared clones. This chain joins TRBV5-1 to TRBJ1-2; TRBD1 fits 8 bases in the junction. Sequenced here: peripheral blood mononuclear cells (PBMCs), sampled at new diagnosis, from a patient treated with antithyroid drugs. Here is the DNA: TGCGCCAGCAGCTTCCTGGCAGGGGGCCCGACTGGCTACACCTTC. Translated, this gives CASSFLAGGPTGYTF.